The clone carrying this T cell receptor (beta chain) was found once. The sample is drawn from a study of shared clonotypes between healthy human individuals. Study at large: Per donor, three plates held CD4 naive cells, three held CD4 memory, two held CD8 naive and one held CD8 memory.

V was clipped by 3 bases and J by 2 bases, with 8 bases between them. There are 13 residues in the CDR3. CDR1 GTSNPN and CDR2 SVGIG come from the germline V gene (reference sequence). Sequenced by immunoSEQ multiplex PCR; TCRdb stores in-frame clones only, minus some. In the table there are about 1.1 million clones, more than 75% of which are singletons. The clonotype was recovered from a man between 18 and 29 years old in good health. Some clones in this sample may be carry-over from other donors' samples. Input material: memory CD4+ T cells from PBMCs. Noted subset: CD45RA-negative fraction. This chain joins TRBV30 and TRBJ1-3; D perhaps matches TRBD1 (5 bases). CDR3 protein: CAWSRDPGNTIYF. Here the CDR3 DNA reads TGTGCCTGGAGCAGGGATCCTGGAAACACCATATATTTT.